These 30 T cell receptor beta chains were all obtained from the same sample, sequenced in a study of blood T cell repertoires in COVID-19. The protocol was immunoSEQ multiplex PCR, while the TCRdb copy is restricted to in-frame clones and leaves out a portion. The profile shows approximately 50,000 clones, 90% of them singletons. The specimen was peripheral blood. The receptors shown here come from a man aged 65-85 years with acute or convalescent COVID-19.

The chain links TRBV3-1 (or the pseudogene TRBV3-2) to TRBJ1-6; 8 bases map to TRBD1. J gave up 9 bases and V 4 bases, and 17 bases lay outside the gene matches. Germline V gene data show CDR1 as LGHDT and CDR2 as YNNKEL (reference sequence). The CDR3 is 18 residues long. The CDR3 sequence is CASSRPSYPGQGGSPLHF. DNA for the CDR3: TGTGCCAGCAGCCGACCAAGCTATCCCGGACAGGGCGGTTCACCCCTCCACTTT.

This sequence joins TRBV30 and TRBJ1-1, with D unclear. The CDR3 runs 12 residues. The ends were cut back, 5 bases at V and 0 bases at J, with 7 bases in the middle. Germline CDR1 and CDR2: GTSNPN and SVGIG (reference sequence). Here the CDR3 reads CAWSQVNTEAFF. In DNA, the CDR3 is TGTGCCTGGTCGCAGGTGAACACTGAAGCTTTCTTT.

V and J are TRBV2 and TRBJ2-7; 7 nucleotides align to TRBD2. The junction had 6 bases not matched to a gene; V was cut back by 0 bases and J by 4 bases. Germline-derived CDR1 and CDR2 are SNHLY and FYNNEI. The CDR3 is 15 residues long. The chain's CDR3 is CASSEALQGGYEQYF. The DNA of the CDR3 is TGTGCCAGCAGTGAAGCGCTTCAGGGAGGGTACGAGCAGTACTTC.

This chain links TRBV28 with TRBJ2-7; no firm D call. Germline CDR1 and CDR2: MDHEN and SYDVKM. Trimming removed 3 bases from V and 6 bases from J, with 9 bases in between. This CDR3 contains 12 residues. In nucleotides, the CDR3 is TGTGCCAGCAGTTTCCTTCCGGGCGAGCAGTACTTC. Translating it yields CASSFLPGEQYF.

This chain uses TRBV6-2 or TRBV6-3 with TRBJ1-2; D unclear. The CDR3 contains 15 residues. Germline V lookup: CDR1 MNHEY, CDR2 SVGEGT. V lost 3 bases and J 6 bases, leaving 17 bases between the germline ends. The CDR3 region is CASSYRGTGLDGYTF. CDR3 DNA: TGTGCCAGCAGTTATCGAGGCACGGGGTTGGATGGCTACACCTTC.

This chain joins TRBV3-1 (or the pseudogene TRBV3-2) and TRBJ1-2, with TRBD1 matching 7 bases. The CDR3 is 14 amino acids. J was trimmed by 4 bases and V by 5 bases; bases with no gene match: 7. CDR1 and CDR2 (germline): LGHDT, YNNKEL (reference sequence). CDR3 DNA: TGTGCCAGCAGCTTCGACAGGGTAGGCTATGGCTACACCTTC. Its protein is CASSFDRVGYGYTF.

The rearrangement uses TRBV6-5 and TRBJ1-1, with TRBD1 matching over 7 bases. This CDR3 has 14 amino acids. Germline assignment: CDR1 MNHEY and CDR2 SVGAGI. Trimming at V came to 5 bases and at J to 5 bases, leaving 8 bases not matched to a gene. The CDR3 DNA follows: TGTGCCAGCAGTCACGACAGGGTAAGGACTGAAGCTTTCTTT. This encodes CASSHDRVRTEAFF.

The chain joins TRBV5-1 to TRBJ1-6; 9 positions match TRBD1. In germline, CDR1 is SGHRS, CDR2 YFSETQ. Losses at the gene ends were 2 bases for V and 9 bases for J; bases not matched to a gene: 6. The CDR3 runs 15 residues. The CDR3 reads CASSLGTGRISPLHF. The CDR3 nucleotides read TGCGCCAGCAGCTTAGGGACAGGGAGGATTTCACCCCTCCACTTT. The full variable domain, completed using reference TRBV5-1 and TRBJ1-6, is KAGVTQTPRYLIKTRGQQVTLSCSPISGHRSVSWYQQTPGQGLQFLFEYFSETQRNKGNFPGRFSGRQFSNSRSEMNVSTLELGDSALYLCASSLGTGRISPLHFGNGTRLTVT.

This chain joins TRBV28 and TRBJ1-2, with D possibly matching TRBD1 (5 bases). Trimming cost V 0 bases and J 4 bases, with 12 bases left between them. The germline CDR1 and CDR2 sequences are MDHEN and SYDVKM. The CDR3 loop spans 15 amino acids. CDR3 bases: TGTGCCAGCAGTTTATGGCGGGGGGTGGGCTATGGCTACACCTTC. Translation gives CASSLWRGVGYGYTF.

This chain uses TRBV19 with TRBJ1-1; 7 positions agree with TRBD1. CDR1 LNHDA and CDR2 SQIVND come from the germline V gene (reference sequence). CDR3 length: 14 amino acids. V shed 2 bases, J shed 2 bases, and the junction held 2 bases outside the gene matches. CDR3 residues: CASSIRGLNTEAFF. Here the CDR3 DNA reads TGTGCCAGTAGTATAAGGGGGCTCAACACTGAAGCTTTCTTT.

The CDR3 bases are TGCGCCAGCAGCCAAGGCGAGCGGGGGACCTCCTACAATGAGCAGTTCTTC. This gives the protein CASSQGERGTSYNEQFF. V is TRBV4-1 and J is TRBJ2-1; 8 bases align to TRBD2. This CDR3 has 17 amino acids. Looked up from germline, CDR1 is MGHRA and CDR2 is YSYEKL. Trimming took 1 base from V and 0 from J; bases not matched to a gene: 5.

The chain uses TRBV11-2 and TRBJ2-1; 8 positions match TRBD2. This CDR3 spans 18 amino acids. Per germline, CDR1 SGHAT and CDR2 FQNNGV. J gave up 4 bases and V 1 base, and 12 bases lay outside the gene matches. The chain's CDR3 is CASSLGLAGLRSYNEQFF. The CDR3, as DNA: TGTGCCAGCAGCTTAGGGTTAGCGGGGCTCCGTTCTTACAATGAGCAGTTCTTC.

The rearrangement links TRBV5-6 to TRBJ2-5; 8 bases align to TRBD2. After removal of 0 bases from V and 5 bases from J, the junction contained 12 bases not matched to a gene. The CDR3 is 17 amino acids. Germline CDR1 SGHDT, CDR2 YYEEEE. The CDR3 coding sequence is TGTGCCAGCAGCTTGGAGGCTGCGGGGGGCTGGGGGGAGACCCAGTACTTC. This gives the protein CASSLEAAGGWGETQYF.

The chain has TRBV4-3 and TRBJ1-1, with a weak D call TRBD1 (6 bases). CDR1 is LGHNA, CDR2 YSLEER, per germline. V lost 3 bases and J 4 bases, leaving 12 bases between the germline ends. The CDR3 runs to 14 residues. This chain's CDR3 is CASSQTTGLTEAFF. The CDR3 DNA follows: TGCGCCAGCAGCCAGACGACAGGACTCACTGAAGCTTTCTTT.

This chain joins TRBV2 and TRBJ2-7; D possibly corresponds to TRBD1 (5 bases). The CDR3 totals 15 residues. Germline-derived CDR1 and CDR2 are SNHLY and FYNNEI. V lost 6 bases and J 3 bases, leaving 18 bases between the germline ends. This CDR3 reads CASRLDWGHLYEQYF. Here the CDR3 DNA reads TGTGCCAGCAGACTTGATTGGGGCCACCTCTACGAGCAGTACTTC.

The chain combines TRBV2 with TRBJ2-7, with 9 bases lining up with TRBD1. The V gene's germline CDR1 is SNHLY and CDR2 FYNNEI. Trimming at V came to 7 bases and at J to 0 bases, leaving 10 bases not matched to a gene. The CDR3 spans 16 residues. CDR3 sequence: CASKLAPGQGSYEQYF. For the CDR3, the DNA is TGTGCCAGCAAGCTAGCCCCGGGACAGGGCTCCTACGAGCAGTACTTC.

This chain links TRBV27 with TRBJ1-5; 9 nucleotides match TRBD1. The V gene's germline CDR1 is MNHEY and CDR2 SMNVEV (reference sequence). This CDR3 region has 14 residues. V shed 6 bases, J shed 6 bases, and the junction held 6 bases outside the gene matches. In nucleotides, the CDR3 is TGTGCCAGCAGGGGGACAGGGTTGGGTCAGCCCCAGCATTTT. This translates into CASRGTGLGQPQHF.

The chain is built from TRBV25-1 and TRBJ2-1; 8 nucleotides agree with TRBD1. Germline V gene lookup returns CDR1 MGHDK and CDR2 SYGVNS. Losses at the gene ends were 4 bases for V and 10 bases for J; bases not matched to a gene: 6. This CDR3 is built from 13 residues. CDR3 region: CASSGTGHYEQFF. Written as DNA, the CDR3 is TGTGCCAGCAGTGGGACAGGGCACTACGAGCAGTTCTTC.

This chain joins TRBV7-6 and TRBJ2-5; D might be TRBD1 (7 bases). Germline values: CDR1 SGHVS, CDR2 FNYEAQ. V was pared by 5 bases and J by 4 bases, with 23 bases between. CDR3 length equals 17 residues. CDR3 DNA sequence: TGTGCCAGCAGCGGAGGGGGCAGGGACCTAGGGAGAGAGACCCAGTACTTC. Encoded protein: CASSGGGRDLGRETQYF.

This sequence joins TRBV10-3 and TRBJ1-2; D is possibly TRBD1 (6 bases). Trimming pared 2 bases from V and 0 bases from J, leaving 10 bases between. Germline CDR1 and CDR2: ENHRY and SYGVKD. The CDR3 is made up of 15 amino acids. The chain's CDR3 is CAISEGTLTNYGYTF. The CDR3 DNA is TGTGCCATCAGTGAGGGGACATTGACTAACTATGGCTACACCTTC.

J is TRBJ1-3 and V is TRBV28, with 7 bases aligning to TRBD1. This CDR3 comprises 15 residues. V lost 5 bases, J lost 2 bases, and 6 bases stayed unmatched. CDR1 and CDR2 (germline): MDHEN, SYDVKM. CDR3 in amino acids: CASSGAGTAGNTIYF. The CDR3 DNA sequence: TGTGCCAGCAGTGGCGCAGGGACAGCTGGAAACACCATATATTTT.

The V and J genes are TRBV9 and TRBJ1-2; tentatively, D is TRBD1 (6 bases). The CDR3 spans 14 residues. Germline lookup yields CDR1 SGDLS and CDR2 YYNGEE. V dropped 1 base and J dropped 7 bases, with 14 bases sitting between them. The CDR3, as DNA: TGTGCCAGCAGCGTACGGTCAGGGGCGGGTGGCTACACCTTC. Its translation: CASSVRSGAGGYTF.

V and J are TRBV7-6 and TRBJ2-7, with 7 bases identical to TRBD1. The CDR3 covers 15 residues. V was clipped by 2 bases and J by 4 bases; unmatched bases: 8. Germline-derived CDR1 and CDR2 are SGHVS and FNYEAQ. The CDR3 DNA follows: TGTGCCAGCAGCTTAACCGGGACAGTGAATTACGAGCAGTACTTC. It yields the protein CASSLTGTVNYEQYF.

The CDR3 loop reads CASSPGSGSGNTIYF. CDR3 coding DNA: TGTGCCAGCAGCCCAGGTTCCGGCTCTGGAAACACCATATATTTT. The chain is built from TRBV7-2 and TRBJ1-3; no clear D gene. Germline-derived CDR1 and CDR2 are SGHTA and FQGNSA. Trimming removed 5 bases at V and 0 bases at J, with 11 bases between. The CDR3 is 15 amino acids.

V is TRBV13 and J is TRBJ1-1, with 8 positions matching TRBD1. V lost 5 bases to trimming and J lost 1 base; unmatched junction nucleotides: 6. The length of the CDR3 is 15 residues. Germline CDR1 PRHDT, CDR2 FYEKMQ (reference sequence). Here the CDR3 DNA reads TGTGCCAGCAGCCCTGAAGACAGGGGGAACACTGAAGCTTTCTTT. Its protein is CASSPEDRGNTEAFF. The entire variable domain, with the rest obtained from reference TRBV13 and TRBJ1-1, is as follows: AAGVIQSPRHLIKEKRETATLKCYPIPRHDTVYWYQQGPGQDPQFLISFYEKMQSDKGSIPDRFSAQQFSDYHSELNMSSLELGDSALYFCASSPEDRGNTEAFFGQGTRLTVV.

V is TRBV7-2 and J is TRBJ1-5, with D uncertain. Trimming stripped 5 bases from V and 3 bases from J, with 14 bases between. This CDR3 is built from 15 residues. Germline lookup yields CDR1 SGHTA and CDR2 FQGNSA. The CDR3 coding sequence is TGTGCCAGCAGCCCTCTTGTCGGGGTCAATCAGCCCCAGCATTTT. Residues: CASSPLVGVNQPQHF.

The rearrangement links TRBV7-9 to TRBJ1-2; 8 nucleotides line up with TRBD1. The CDR3 is made up of 13 amino acids. V shed 5 bases and J 4 bases; nucleotides not matched to a gene: 3. The germline V gene encodes CDR1 SEHNR and CDR2 FQNEAQ (reference sequence). The CDR3 here is CASSPGTGYGYTF. CDR3 nucleotides: TGTGCCAGCAGCCCGGGGACAGGCTATGGCTACACCTTC.

V usage is TRBV2 and J usage is TRBJ1-4; 7 bases are shared with TRBD1. The trim removed 6 bases at V and 3 bases at J, leaving 7 bases unmatched. The CDR3 has 15 amino acids. CDR1 is SNHLY and CDR2 is FYNNEI in the germline V gene. CDR3 in DNA: TGTGCCAGCAGGCGGACAGGAACACCTAATGAAAAACTGTTTTTT. Translated, it gives CASRRTGTPNEKLFF. The full variable domain, rest sourced from reference TRBV2 and TRBJ1-4, is EPEVTQTPSHQVTQMGQEVILRCVPISNHLYFYWYRQILGQKVEFLVSFYNNEISEKSEIFDDQFSVERPDGSNFTLKIRSTKLEDSAMYFCASRRTGTPNEKLFFGSGTQLSVL.

The chain joins TRBV15 to TRBJ1-4, with D hard to call. Per the germline V gene, CDR1 is LNHNV and CDR2 is YYDKDF (reference sequence). Trimming pared 0 bases from V and 7 bases from J, leaving 9 bases between. The CDR3 extends over 14 amino acids. The CDR3 reads CATSRDSGSEKLFF. CDR3 nucleotides: TGTGCCACCAGCAGAGATTCGGGGAGTGAAAAACTGTTTTTT. The full variable domain, rest sourced from reference TRBV15 and TRBJ1-4, is DAMVIQNPRYQVTQFGKPVTLSCSQTLNHNVMYWYQQKSSQAPKLLFHYYDKDFNNEADTPDNFQSRRPNTSFCFLDIRSPGLGDTAMYLCATSRDSGSEKLFFGSGTQLSVL.

This chain uses TRBV28 with TRBJ2-5; 9 bases line up with TRBD2. V shed 8 bases, J shed 3 bases, and the junction held 4 bases outside the gene matches. The CDR3 runs 13 residues. CDR1 and CDR2 (germline): MDHEN, SYDVKM. CDR3 region: CASRGLAKETQYF. The CDR3, as DNA: TGTGCCAGCCGGGGACTAGCAAAAGAGACCCAGTACTTC.